Presented here are 13 T cell receptor beta chains from one specimen sequenced in a study of OX40 agonist ivuxolimab in advanced cancers. Assay used: immunoSEQ multiplex PCR; TCRdb lists only in-frame clones, some missing. The table has 15,000 or so clones, roughly nine tenths seen once. This specimen consisted of CD4+ or CD8+ T cells sorted from blood, obtained in a trial of the OX40 agonist ivuxolimab. These receptors all come from an adult with an advanced solid tumor such as melanoma, head and neck, liver or kidney cancer.

The chain uses TRBV29-1 and TRBJ2-1; 10 nucleotides align to TRBD1. With V trimmed by 5 bases and J by 6 bases, 7 bases remained unmatched. The V gene's germline CDR1 is SQVTM and CDR2 ANQGSEA. CDR3 length: 14 amino acids. CDR3 DNA: TGCAGCGTTTGGGACCGGGACAGGGGCAATGAGCAGTTCTTC. The encoded protein is CSVWDRDRGNEQFF.

The chain has TRBV6-1 and TRBJ2-3, with D uncertain. Trimming took off 3 bases at V and 2 bases at J, with 6 bases between the two ends. Per germline, CDR1 MNHNS and CDR2 SASEGT. The CDR3 length is 13 residues. The CDR3 protein is CASSDYDTDTQYF. Written as DNA, the CDR3 is TGTGCCAGCAGTGATTACGACACAGATACGCAGTATTTT.

The chain uses TRBV7-8 and TRBJ1-5, with D unresolved. This CDR3 region has 18 residues. The V gene's germline CDR1 is SGHVS and CDR2 FQNEAQ. Between the trimmed V and J ends, which lost 5 bases and 1 base, there was a span of 21 bases. CDR3 DNA sequence: TGTGCCAGCAGCCTCGAGGTTGCAGGTGTTCGGAGCAATCAGCCCCAGCATTTT. Translating it yields CASSLEVAGVRSNQPQHF.

V and J are TRBV7-3 and TRBJ2-7; TRBD1 agrees at 9 bases. Germline loops: CDR1 SGHTA, CDR2 FQGTGA. CDR3 size: 15 residues. The J segment lost 5 bases and the V segment lost 1 base, leaving 6 bases of the junction unmatched. The CDR3, as DNA: TGTGCCAGCAGCTTAATGGGACAGGGAGGGGACGAGCAGTACTTC. Protein product: CASSLMGQGGDEQYF.

This sequence joins TRBV5-4 and TRBJ2-2; 9 nucleotides line up with TRBD1. This CDR3 comprises 16 residues. V gave up 0 bases and J gave up 6 bases; unmatched junction bases: 6. Germline V gene sequence: CDR1 SGHNT, CDR2 YYREEE (reference sequence). The CDR3 sequence: CASSLGQGDFSGELFF. The CDR3, as DNA: TGTGCCAGCAGCTTGGGACAGGGGGACTTCTCCGGGGAGCTGTTTTTT. Filled out from reference TRBV5-4 and TRBJ2-2, the complete variable domain reads ETGVTQSPTHLIKTRGQQVTLRCSSQSGHNTVSWYQQALGQGPQFIFQYYREEENGRGNFPPRFSGLQFPNYSSELNVNALELDDSALYLCASSLGQGDFSGELFFGEGSRLTVL.

This clone is a singleton in its sample. The chain uses TRBV4-1 and TRBJ2-1; 16 positions match TRBD2. The CDR3 contains 16 residues. Trimming took 3 bases from V and 6 from J; bases not matched to a gene: 2. Germline values: CDR1 MGHRA, CDR2 YSYEKL. This CDR3 reads CASSHGTSGRVNEQFF. CDR3 coding DNA: TGCGCCAGCAGCCATGGGACTAGCGGGAGGGTCAATGAGCAGTTCTTC.

By share of the sample, this clone is large (0.1 to 1%). The rearrangement joins TRBV27 to TRBJ2-1; D remains ambiguous. Germline lookup yields CDR1 MNHEY and CDR2 SMNVEV (reference sequence). V shed 0 bases and J shed 4 bases, with 4 bases lying between them. This CDR3 is built from 13 residues. The CDR3 region is CASSLSLYNEQFF. The CDR3, as DNA: TGTGCCAGCAGTTTATCCTTATACAATGAGCAGTTCTTC.

V and J are TRBV28 and TRBJ1-2; 7 nucleotides align to TRBD1. Trimming removed 7 bases from V and 2 bases from J; junction bases left unmatched: 4. Germline V CDR1 and CDR2: MDHEN, SYDVKM. The CDR3 spans 13 residues. CDR3 DNA sequence: TGTGCCAGCACCGGCAGGGGGAACTATGGCTACACCTTC. The encoded protein is CASTGRGNYGYTF.

J is TRBJ2-1 and V is TRBV7-2; TRBD2 matches 9 bases. CDR3 size: 15 residues. Germline-derived CDR1 and CDR2 are SGHTA and FQGNSA. J was trimmed by 3 bases and V by 1 base; bases with no gene match: 1. The chain's CDR3 is CASSLDSGSYNEQFF. The CDR3 nucleotides are TGTGCCAGCAGCTTAGATAGCGGGAGCTACAATGAGCAGTTCTTC. Full variable domain (remainder filled in from reference TRBV7-2 and TRBJ2-1): GAGVSQSPSNKVTEKGKDVELRCDPISGHTALYWYRQSLGQGLEFLIYFQGNSAPDKSGLPSDRFSAERTGGSVSTLTIQRTQQEDSAVYLCASSLDSGSYNEQFFGPGTRLTVL.

The CDR3 region is CASSRRKNTEAFF. CDR3 nucleotide sequence: TGTGCCAGCAGCCGCCGAAAGAACACTGAAGCTTTCTTT. The chain combines TRBV5-4 with TRBJ1-1; D not certain. The germline V gene encodes CDR1 SGHNT and CDR2 YYREEE (reference sequence). The CDR3 consists of 13 residues. The ends were cut back, 4 bases at V and 1 base at J, with 8 bases in the middle.

V usage is TRBV7-3 and J usage is TRBJ2-1; maybe TRBD2 (5 bases). Germline V gene lookup returns CDR1 SGHTA and CDR2 FQGTGA. Trimming stripped 4 bases from V and 0 bases from J, with 13 bases between. The length of the CDR3 is 16 residues. The CDR3 is CASSYLVGSSYNEQFF. Here the CDR3 DNA reads TGTGCCAGCAGCTACTTAGTGGGGAGCTCCTACAATGAGCAGTTCTTC.

V usage is TRBV7-2 and J usage is TRBJ2-7; D is uncertain. The V and J ends lost 4 bases and 5 bases respectively, with 0 bases between them. The CDR3 loop spans 9 amino acids. Germline CDR1 and CDR2: SGHTA and FQGNSA. The CDR3 DNA reads TGTGCCAGCAGCTACGAGCAGTACTTC. Residues: CASSYEQYF.

This chain uses TRBV27 with TRBJ1-2, with a possible D match to TRBD1 (6 bases). Germline loops: CDR1 MNHEY, CDR2 SMNVEV (reference sequence). Trimming shortened V by 0 bases and J by 5 bases, and 19 bases separated the two germline ends. This CDR3 is 17 amino acids long. The CDR3 nucleotides are TGTGCCAGCAGTTTATCGGGGGCGACCCAATATGTGTATGGCTACACCTTC. Its protein product is CASSLSGATQYVYGYTF.